This is a list of T cell receptor beta chains from one sample in a study of spatial heterogeneity in lung cancer. TCRdb itself ran the 5' RACE reads through MiXCR, one entry per CDR3 protein. Of 48,000 or so distinct CDR3 sequences listed, about 5.8% were seen once; the top ten hold more than 9.5%. The sample here was PBMCs, taken at surgery. Receptors were obtained from a male donor with early-stage non-small cell lung cancer. Both conserved end residues are part of each CDR3. D genes are given only for firm matches. Not every row has a clone size; where given, it reads once, few, many or a size class.

>many|TRBJ1-1|TRBV5-6|.
CASGDGGRNTEAFF
TGTGCCAGCGGAGATGGGGGTCGGAACACTGAAGCTTTCTTT
>.|TRBJ2-5|TRBV4-2|TRBD2
CASSQEIAGVTETQYF
TGTGCCAGCAGCCAAGAGATAGCGGGAGTAACAGAGACCCAGTACTTC
>.|TRBJ2-3|TRBV18|.
CASSPDDTQYF
TGTGCCAGCTCACCTGACGATACGCAGTATTTT
>many|TRBJ2-7|TRBV25-1|TRBD1
CASSESRQGNYEQYF
TGTGCCAGCAGTGAGTCAAGACAGGGGAACTACGAGCAGTACTTC
>few|TRBJ2-7|TRBV27|.
CASSFSSGTSTYEQYF
TGTGCCAGCAGTTTTAGCTCCGGGACAAGCACCTACGAGCAGTACTTC
>many|TRBJ2-3|TRBV3-1|TRBD2
CASSQVAGGRTDTQYF
TGTGCCAGCAGCCAAGTAGCGGGAGGAAGAACAGATACGCAGTATTTT
>many|TRBJ2-1|TRBV7-9|.
CASSLLTSSRDEQFF
TGTGCCAGCAGCTTACTTACTAGTTCACGGGATGAGCAGTTCTTC
>few|TRBJ2-5|TRBV7-2|TRBD2
CASSPTGSGSGKTQYF
TGTGCCAGCAGCCCAACGGGAAGCGGGAGTGGGAAGACCCAGTACTTC
>many|TRBJ2-1|TRBV7-9|.
CASSFSGSSSFEQFF
TGTGCCAGCAGCTTTAGTGGCTCCTCCTCATTTGAGCAGTTCTTC
>.|TRBJ2-7|TRBV18|TRBD2
CASSPPGLAGEQYF
TGTGCCAGCTCACCACCGGGACTAGCGGGCGAGCAGTACTTC
>many|TRBJ1-3|TRBV5-1|TRBD1
CASTPQGAPGNTIYF
TGCGCCAGCACCCCACAGGGGGCCCCTGGAAACACCATATATTTT
>many|TRBJ1-5|TRBV4-1|TRBD1
CASSRQGAGQPQHF
TGCGCCAGCAGCAGACAGGGGGCCGGGCAGCCCCAGCATTTT
>many|TRBJ2-3|TRBV7-9|.
CASTPPGLSTDTQYF
TGTGCCAGCACCCCCCCCGGACTCAGCACAGATACGCAGTATTTT
>many|TRBJ2-7|TRBV29-1|.
CSALQASEQYF
TGCAGCGCCCTCCAAGCGAGCGAGCAGTACTTC
>many|TRBJ2-7|TRBV20-1|TRBD2
CSARVDSGLREQYF
TGCAGTGCTAGAGTTGATAGCGGGTTGCGCGAGCAGTACTTC
>few|TRBJ2-3|TRBV6-5|.
CATFQGGSDTQYF
TGTGCCACCTTTCAGGGTGGGTCAGATACGCAGTATTTT
>few|TRBJ1-6|TRBV12-3/TRBV12-4|TRBD1
CASSFWDRENSPLHF
TGTGCCAGCAGCTTTTGGGACAGGGAAAATTCACCCCTCCACTTT
>many|TRBJ2-3|TRBV27|.
CASSLSGTVGDTQYF
TGTGCCAGCAGTTTATCCGGGACGGTCGGAGATACGCAGTATTTT
>many|TRBJ1-1|TRBV2|.
CASSYLEVKGEAFF
TGTGCCAGCAGTTACCTAGAGGTTAAGGGGGAAGCTTTCTTT
>many|TRBJ2-1|TRBV2|TRBD2
CASTDWGLAGQSEQFF
TGTGCCAGCACGGACTGGGGGCTAGCGGGACAGTCGGAGCAGTTCTTC
>many|TRBJ1-2|TRBV12-3/TRBV12-4|.
CASSDPGGEGYYGYTF
TGTGCCAGCAGTGATCCCGGAGGGGAGGGTTACTATGGCTACACCTTC
>many|TRBJ1-1|TRBV5-1|.
CASSSQTNTEAFF
TGCGCCAGCAGTAGCCAGACGAACACTGAAGCTTTCTTT
>many|TRBJ2-7|TRBV7-7|.
CASSLGSGTLHQQYF
TGTGCCAGCAGCTTAGGCTCCGGGACTTTGCATCAGCAGTACTTC
>many|TRBJ2-5|TRBV12-3/TRBV12-4|.
CASSSNRGGETQYF
TGTGCCAGCAGTTCCAACAGGGGAGGAGAGACCCAGTACTTC
>many|TRBJ2-6|TRBV12-3/TRBV12-4|.
CASSLTGGSGANVLTF
TGTGCCAGCAGTTTAACAGGCGGATCAGGGGCCAACGTCCTGACTTTC
>many|TRBJ2-3|TRBV4-1|TRBD2
CASSQRGAGSSTDTQYF
TGCGCCAGCAGCCAAAGGGGAGCGGGGTCTAGCACAGATACGCAGTATTTT
>many|TRBJ2-2|TRBV7-2|TRBD2
CASSANPGLAGTGELFF
TGTGCCAGCAGCGCGAACCCAGGACTAGCGGGAACCGGGGAGCTGTTTTTT
>many|TRBJ2-2|TRBV7-9|.
CASSFPNTGELFF
TGTGCCAGCAGCTTTCCGAACACCGGGGAGCTGTTTTTT
>many|TRBJ2-2|TRBV19|TRBD2
CASTGTSGLNTGELFF
TGTGCCAGTACAGGGACTAGCGGTTTGAACACCGGGGAGCTGTTTTTT
>many|TRBJ1-1|TRBV7-9|.
CASSLVTVNTEAFF
TGTGCCAGCAGCTTAGTCACAGTGAACACTGAAGCTTTCTTT
>many|TRBJ1-2|TRBV10-3|.
CAISESGGQIRDGYTF
TGTGCCATCAGTGAGTCTGGGGGCCAAATAAGGGACGGCTACACCTTC
>many|TRBJ2-6|TRBV18|.
CASSRKGKGLSGANVLTF
TGTGCCAGCTCAAGAAAAGGGAAAGGGCTATCTGGGGCCAACGTCCTGACTTTC
>many|TRBJ1-1|TRBV3-1|.
CASSSHLNTEAFF
TGTGCCAGCAGCTCACACCTGAACACTGAAGCTTTCTTT
>many|TRBJ2-7|TRBV25-1|TRBD1
CASSQGVGQQYF
TGTGCCAGCAGTCAGGGGGTGGGGCAGCAGTACTTC
>many|TRBJ2-2|TRBV12-3/TRBV12-4|TRBD2
CASSHPGGGRVWTGELFF
TGTGCCAGCAGTCATCCGGGAGGGGGGCGCGTTTGGACCGGGGAGCTGTTTTTT
>many|TRBJ2-7|TRBV20-1|TRBD2
CSARDVLAGGASYEQYF
TGCAGTGCTAGAGATGTCCTAGCGGGAGGGGCCTCCTACGAGCAGTACTTC
>many|TRBJ1-5|TRBV20-1|.
CSATSMTSGNQPQHF
TGCAGTGCTACCTCCATGACGTCGGGCAATCAGCCCCAGCATTTT
>many|TRBJ2-1|TRBV13|TRBD2
CASGAGGYNEQFF
TGTGCCAGCGGAGCGGGAGGGTACAATGAGCAGTTCTTC
>many|TRBJ2-1|TRBV5-5|TRBD2
CASSLVGSGSNEQFF
TGTGCCAGCAGCTTGGTTGGTAGCGGGAGCAATGAGCAGTTCTTC
>many|TRBJ2-5|TRBV20-1|TRBD2
CSARDRGEETQYF
TGCAGTGCTAGAGATCGGGGGGAAGAGACCCAGTACTTC
>many|TRBJ2-7|TRBV11-2|.
CASSQLSPYEQYF
TGTGCCAGCAGCCAACTTAGCCCTTACGAGCAGTACTTC
>.|TRBJ1-5|TRBV7-2|.
CASSLMQNSNQPQHF
TGTGCCAGCAGCTTAATGCAAAATAGCAATCAGCCCCAGCATTTT
>many|TRBJ1-5|TRBV20-1|.
CSAKQGNQPQHF
TGCAGTGCCAAACAGGGCAATCAGCCCCAGCATTTT
>many|TRBJ2-7|TRBV20-1|TRBD2
CSANTGTSGREQYF
TGCAGTGCAAATACCGGGACTAGCGGGCGCGAGCAGTACTTC
>many|TRBJ2-5|TRBV20-1|.
CSASRTGLVGTQYF
TGCAGTGCTAGCCGAACAGGCCTGGTCGGGACCCAGTACTTC
>many|TRBJ1-6|TRBV5-1|TRBD1
CASSGSQGRNSPLHF
TGCGCCAGCAGCGGGTCACAGGGGAGGAATTCACCCCTCCACTTT
>.|TRBJ2-7|TRBV15|.
CATSRDWEDSYEQYF
TGTGCCACCAGCAGAGATTGGGAGGACTCCTACGAGCAGTACTTC
>many|TRBJ2-1|TRBV12-5|TRBD1
CASGPGQSRANEQFF
TGTGCTAGTGGTCCGGGACAGAGTAGGGCGAATGAGCAGTTCTTC
>many|TRBJ2-5|TRBV29-1|.
CSVGARETQYF
TGCAGCGTTGGGGCCAGAGAGACCCAGTACTTC
>many|TRBJ2-1|TRBV20-1|.
CSARDHKGHEQFF
TGCAGTGCTAGAGATCATAAGGGGCATGAGCAGTTCTTC
>many|TRBJ1-1|TRBV7-9|.
CASSLEQGTEAFF
TGTGCCAGCAGCTTAGAGCAGGGCACTGAAGCTTTCTTT
>many|TRBJ1-1|TRBV5-1|.
CASSLWSKNTEAFF
TGCGCCAGCAGCTTGTGGTCCAAGAACACTGAAGCTTTCTTT
>many|TRBJ2-4|TRBV11-2|.
CASSLDSALILAKNIQYF
TGTGCCAGCAGCTTAGATTCGGCACTGATACTAGCCAAAAACATTCAGTACTTC
>many|TRBJ2-1|TRBV14|.
CASSQVAGGDNEQFF
TGTGCCAGCAGCCAAGTAGCTGGAGGGGACAATGAGCAGTTCTTC
>.|TRBJ2-7|TRBV27|.
CASSFYGQDYEQYF
TGTGCCAGCAGTTTCTATGGGCAGGACTACGAGCAGTACTTC
>many|TRBJ1-4|TRBV6-2/TRBV6-3|.
CASTDRMDYEKLFF
TGTGCCAGCACCGACAGGATGGACTATGAAAAACTGTTTTTT
>many|TRBJ2-5|TRBV7-8|.
CASSLALTGSQETQYF
TGTGCCAGCAGCTTAGCCCTCACAGGGAGCCAAGAGACCCAGTACTTC